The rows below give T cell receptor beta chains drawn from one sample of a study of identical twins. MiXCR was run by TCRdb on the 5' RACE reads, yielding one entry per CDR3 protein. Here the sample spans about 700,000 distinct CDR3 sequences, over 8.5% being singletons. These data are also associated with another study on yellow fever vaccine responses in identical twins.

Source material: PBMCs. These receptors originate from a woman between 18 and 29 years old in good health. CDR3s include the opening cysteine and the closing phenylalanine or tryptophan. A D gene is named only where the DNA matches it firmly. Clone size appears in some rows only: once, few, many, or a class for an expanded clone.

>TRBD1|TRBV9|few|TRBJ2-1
TGTGCCAGCAGCCCGAGGGACAGAGTCTCCTACAATGAGCAGTTCTTC
CASSPRDRVSYNEQFF
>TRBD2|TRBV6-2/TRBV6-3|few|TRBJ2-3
TGTGCCAGCTCACCCGACGGGCTAGCGGGGAGAGATACGCAGTATTTT
CASSPDGLAGRDTQYF
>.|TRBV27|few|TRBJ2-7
TGTGCCAGCAGGTCAGCGGCCCACGAGCAGTACTTC
CASRSAAHEQYF
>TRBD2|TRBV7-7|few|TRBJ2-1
TGTGCTAGCAGCCGTACAGCGGGAAGCTCCTACAATGAGCAGTTCTTC
CASSRTAGSSYNEQFF
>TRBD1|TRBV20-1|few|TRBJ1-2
TGCAGTGCTCAGACAGGGGGTTGGGGCTACACCTTC
CSAQTGGWGYTF
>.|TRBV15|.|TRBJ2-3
TGTGCCACCAGCCCCCTTGGGGACACATGGCCAGATACGCAGTATTTT
CATSPLGDTWPDTQYF
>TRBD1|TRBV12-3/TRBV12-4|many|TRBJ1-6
TGTGCCAGCAGGGACCAGGGGGGTTTGGGATCACCCCTCCACTTT
CASRDQGGLGSPLHF
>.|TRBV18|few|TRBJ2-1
TGTGCCAGCGCGCAGGGCCATCCCTACAATGAGCAGTTCTTC
CASAQGHPYNEQFF
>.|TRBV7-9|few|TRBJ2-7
TGTGCCAGCAGCTTAGACGTATCCCGGGAGCAGTACTTC
CASSLDVSREQYF
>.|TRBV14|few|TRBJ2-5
TGTGCCAGCAGCCAAGCCGCCATACAAGAGACCCAGTACTTC
CASSQAAIQETQYF
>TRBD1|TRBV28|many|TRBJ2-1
TGTGCCAGCAGTGACAGGGTCGACAATGAGCAGTTCTTC
CASSDRVDNEQFF
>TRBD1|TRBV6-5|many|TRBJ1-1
TGTGCCAGCAGTTACGATACAGGGGGACTCGAAGCTTTCTTT
CASSYDTGGLEAFF
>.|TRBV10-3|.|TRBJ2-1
TGTGCCATCAGTGAATCGCTAGCGAACGCGTACAATGAGCAGTTCTTC
CAISESLANAYNEQFF
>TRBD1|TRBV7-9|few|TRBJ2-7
TGTGCCAGCAGCTTAGCTCCCGACAGGGGGGGACAAGGGCAGTACTTC
CASSLAPDRGGQGQYF
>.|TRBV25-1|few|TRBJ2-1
TGTGCCAGCAGTGAATACAGCTTCCCGGAGGGCAATGAGCAGTTCTTC
CASSEYSFPEGNEQFF
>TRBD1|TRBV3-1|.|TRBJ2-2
TGTGCCAGCGGGGACAGGGGACCGAACACCGGGGAGCTGTTTTTT
CASGDRGPNTGELFF
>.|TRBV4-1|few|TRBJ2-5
TGCGCCAGCAGCCAAGAGGGTCCAGCGAGCGGTGTAGAGACCCAGTACTTC
CASSQEGPASGVETQYF
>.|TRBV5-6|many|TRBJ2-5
TGTGCCAGCAGCACTCCCGTGGGGGGCTTAGAGACCCAGTACTTC
CASSTPVGGLETQYF
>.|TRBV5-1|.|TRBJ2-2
TGCGCCAGCAGTTCCGGCGAAACGAACACCGGGGAGCTGTTTTTT
CASSSGETNTGELFF
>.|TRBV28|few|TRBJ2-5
TGTGCCAGCAGTACCGGAAGATCGTACCAAGAGACCCAGTACTTC
CASSTGRSYQETQYF
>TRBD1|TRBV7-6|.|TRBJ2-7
TGTGCCAGCAGCACCCAGGACAGGGGAGACTACGAGCAGTACTTC
CASSTQDRGDYEQYF
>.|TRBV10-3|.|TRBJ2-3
TGTGCCATCAGTGATGTGGGGGCTACAGATACGCAGTATTTT
CAISDVGATDTQYF
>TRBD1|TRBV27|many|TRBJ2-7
TGTGCCAGCAGTCTACGACAGGGGCGGTACGAGCAGTACTTC
CASSLRQGRYEQYF
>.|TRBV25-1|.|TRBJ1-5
TGTGCCAGCAGTGAATCTGGCGGAAATCAGCCCCAGCATTTT
CASSESGGNQPQHF
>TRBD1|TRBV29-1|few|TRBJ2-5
TGCAGCTCGACCACAGGGGGCGGAGAGACCCAGTACTTC
CSSTTGGGETQYF
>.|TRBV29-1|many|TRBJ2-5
TGCAGCGGGCGGGACAGCGCGCAAGAGACCCAGTACTTC
CSGRDSAQETQYF
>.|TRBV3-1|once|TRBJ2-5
TGTGCCAGCAGCCATCCCGAGGTCCAAGAGACCCAGTACTTC
CASSHPEVQETQYF
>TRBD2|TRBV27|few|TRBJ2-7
TGTGCCACCCGGTGGGCGGGAGGGCCCTACGAGCAGTACTTC
CATRWAGGPYEQYF
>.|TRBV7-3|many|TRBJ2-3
TGTGCCAGCAGCTTTACCACTATAGGCACAGATACGCAGTATTTT
CASSFTTIGTDTQYF
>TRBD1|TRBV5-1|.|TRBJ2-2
TGCGCCAGCAGCTTTGCAGGGGGCGCCACCGGGGAGCTGTTTTTT
CASSFAGGATGELFF
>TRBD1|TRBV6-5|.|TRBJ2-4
TGTGCCAGCAGTTACTCACGACAGGGAAAGAACATTCAGTACTTC
CASSYSRQGKNIQYF
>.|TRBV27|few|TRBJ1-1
TGTGCCAGCAGTTATCGGCAGGCCCTGAACACTGAAGCTTTCTTT
CASSYRQALNTEAFF